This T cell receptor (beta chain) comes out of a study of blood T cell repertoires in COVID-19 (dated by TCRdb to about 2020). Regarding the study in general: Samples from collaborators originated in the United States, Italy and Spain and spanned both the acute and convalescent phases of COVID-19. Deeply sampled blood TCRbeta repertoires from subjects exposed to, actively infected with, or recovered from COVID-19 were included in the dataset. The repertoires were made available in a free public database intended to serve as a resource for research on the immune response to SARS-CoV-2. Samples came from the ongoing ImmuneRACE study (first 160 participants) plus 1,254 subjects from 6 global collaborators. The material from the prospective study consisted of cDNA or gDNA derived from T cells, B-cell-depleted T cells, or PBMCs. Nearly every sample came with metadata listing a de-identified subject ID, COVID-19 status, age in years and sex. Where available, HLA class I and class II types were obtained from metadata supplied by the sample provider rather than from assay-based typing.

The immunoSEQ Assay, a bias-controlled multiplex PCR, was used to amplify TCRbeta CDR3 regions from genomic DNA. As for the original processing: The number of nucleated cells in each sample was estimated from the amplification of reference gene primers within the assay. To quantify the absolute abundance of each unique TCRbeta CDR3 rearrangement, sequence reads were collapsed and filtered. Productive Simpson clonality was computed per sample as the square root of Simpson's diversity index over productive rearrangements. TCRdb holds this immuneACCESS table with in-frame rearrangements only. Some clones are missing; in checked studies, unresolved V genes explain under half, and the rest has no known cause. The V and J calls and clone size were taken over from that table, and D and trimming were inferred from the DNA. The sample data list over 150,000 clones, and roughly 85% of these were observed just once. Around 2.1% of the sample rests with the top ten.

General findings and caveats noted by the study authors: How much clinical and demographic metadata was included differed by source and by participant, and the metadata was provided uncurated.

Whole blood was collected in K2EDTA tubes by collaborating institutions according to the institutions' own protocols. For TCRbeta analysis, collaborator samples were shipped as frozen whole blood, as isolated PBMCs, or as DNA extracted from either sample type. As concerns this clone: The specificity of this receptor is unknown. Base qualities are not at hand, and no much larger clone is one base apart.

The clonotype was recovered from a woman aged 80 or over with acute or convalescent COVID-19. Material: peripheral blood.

The DNA reads TGTGCCAGCAGCTATTCTCTAGAGACGGAGACCCAGTACTTC. It encodes CASSYSLETETQYF. The chain is assembled from TRBV9 and TRBJ2-5; the D gene remains uncertain. The germline V gene gives CDR1 as SGDLS and CDR2 as YYNGEE. The CDR3 goes from the cysteine to the phenylalanine over 14 residues. CDR3 DNA is the only sequence kept; it has 42 bases, read in frame from the first base. V and J are truncated by 4 bases and 5 bases respectively, leaving an intervening sequence of 15 bases.